This T cell receptor (beta chain) was sequenced during a study of blood T cell repertoires in COVID-19. The CDR3 length is 17 residues. V lost 2 bases and J lost 0, with 13 bases in between. Germline V gene lookup returns CDR1 KGHSH and CDR2 LQKENI. Using immunoSEQ multiplex PCR, the repertoire was profiled, and TCRdb retains in-frame clones only, with some absent. Altogether around 36,000 clones are present, about 83% being singletons, with the ten largest covering over 3.5%. The material sequenced was peripheral blood. This TCR came from a man aged 45-65 years with acute or convalescent COVID-19. The gene calls are TRBV18 and TRBJ1-4, with D possibly TRBD1 on 6 matching bases. CDR3 bases: TGTGCCAGCTCACCAGGACAGAGCTATGCAACTAATGAAAAACTGTTTTTT. Its protein product is CASSPGQSYATNEKLFF.